A single sample gave rise to the 6 T cell receptor beta chains below, sequenced in a study of CD8+ T cells in alopecia areata. The authors extracted RNA and reverse transcribed it into cDNA as the sequencing template. Sequencing was performed with immunoSEQ multiplex PCR; in TCRdb, only in-frame clones are kept and a portion is missing. The table lists some 170,000 clones, roughly 50% of them singletons. Treatment specified: oral pan-JAK inhibitor, 5-10 mg twice daily. Specimen: CD4+ T cells sorted from blood, collected at approximately week 60, from a patient treated with tofacitinib. The receptors shown here come from a human donor with alopecia areata.

To note about this clone: The identical CDR3 is also encoded by other nucleotide sequences in the sample. This sequence joins TRBV30 and TRBJ2-1; 7 bases align to TRBD1. The germline V gene encodes CDR1 GTSNPN and CDR2 SVGIG (reference sequence). CDR3 length: 13 residues. V dropped 7 bases and J dropped 2; count of bases not matched to a gene: 5. The CDR3 nucleotides are TGTGCCTTAACCGGGACAGCCTACAATGAGCAGTTCTTC. This encodes CALTGTAYNEQFF.

This chain connects TRBV2 to TRBJ1-5; 7 nucleotides agree with TRBD1. Germline V CDR1 and CDR2: SNHLY, FYNNEI. This CDR3 spans 15 amino acids. V gave up 4 bases and J gave up 4 bases; unmatched junction bases: 7. The CDR3 spells CASSGRGGGNQPQHF. In nucleotides, the CDR3 is TGTGCCAGCAGTGGTAGAGGGGGCGGTAATCAGCCCCAGCATTTT. Complete variable domain (other parts from reference TRBV2 and TRBJ1-5): EPEVTQTPSHQVTQMGQEVILRCVPISNHLYFYWYRQILGQKVEFLVSFYNNEISEKSEIFDDQFSVERPDGSNFTLKIRSTKLEDSAMYFCASSGRGGGNQPQHFGDGTRLSIL.

CDR3 amino acids: CSVVLAGDYEQYF. In DNA, the CDR3 is TGCAGCGTTGTTCTGGCGGGGGACTACGAGCAGTACTTC. The chain combines TRBV29-1 with TRBJ2-7; 7 nucleotides match TRBD2. J gave up 3 bases and V 4 bases, and 6 bases lay outside the gene matches. The CDR3 loop spans 13 amino acids. CDR1 and CDR2 (germline): SQVTM, ANQGSEA.

The chain couples TRBV9 to TRBJ2-2, with 9 bases that match TRBD1. V gave up 0 bases and J gave up 4 bases; unmatched junction bases: 10. CDR3 length: 18 amino acids. The germline V gene encodes CDR1 SGDLS and CDR2 YYNGEE. CDR3 in DNA: TGTGCCAGCAGCGTAGGCATGCTGGACAGGGGTCCCACCGGGGAGCTGTTTTTT. This encodes CASSVGMLDRGPTGELFF.

The chain combines TRBV29-1 with TRBJ1-1; D gene unclear. The V gene lost 1 base and the J gene lost 1 base, with 4 bases spanning the gap. Per germline, CDR1 SQVTM and CDR2 ANQGSEA. The CDR3 totals 12 residues. The CDR3 sequence is CSVEGKNTEAFF. For the CDR3, the DNA is TGCAGCGTTGAAGGGAAGAACACTGAAGCTTTCTTT.

The chain is built from TRBV29-1 and TRBJ2-7, with 9 bases lining up with TRBD2. Germline CDR1 and CDR2: SQVTM and ANQGSEA. The J segment lost 5 bases and the V segment lost 5 bases, leaving 10 bases of the junction unmatched. The CDR3 totals 14 residues. CDR3 region: CSVTPGLAINEQYF. The CDR3 DNA is TGCAGCGTTACGCCGGGACTAGCTATTAACGAGCAGTACTTC.